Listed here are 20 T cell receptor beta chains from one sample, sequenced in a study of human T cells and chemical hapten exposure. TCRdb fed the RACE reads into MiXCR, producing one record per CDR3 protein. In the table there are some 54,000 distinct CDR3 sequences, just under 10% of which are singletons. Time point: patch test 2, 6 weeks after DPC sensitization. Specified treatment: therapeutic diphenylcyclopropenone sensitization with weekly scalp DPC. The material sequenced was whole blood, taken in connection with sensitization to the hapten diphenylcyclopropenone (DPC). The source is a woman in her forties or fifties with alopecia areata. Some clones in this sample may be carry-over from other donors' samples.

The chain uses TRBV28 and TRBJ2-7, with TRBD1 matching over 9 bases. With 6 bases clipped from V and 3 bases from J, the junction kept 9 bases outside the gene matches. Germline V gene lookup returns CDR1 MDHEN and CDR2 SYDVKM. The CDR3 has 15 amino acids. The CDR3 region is CASRSPGQGYYEQYF. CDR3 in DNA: TGTGCCAGCAGATCACCGGGACAGGGATACTACGAGCAGTACTTC.

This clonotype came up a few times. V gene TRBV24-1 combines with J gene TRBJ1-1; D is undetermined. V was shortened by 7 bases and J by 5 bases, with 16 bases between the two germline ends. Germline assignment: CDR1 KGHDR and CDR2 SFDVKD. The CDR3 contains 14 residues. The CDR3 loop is CATRAPGLATEAFF. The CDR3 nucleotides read TGTGCCACCAGGGCCCCAGGCCTAGCGACTGAAGCTTTCTTT.

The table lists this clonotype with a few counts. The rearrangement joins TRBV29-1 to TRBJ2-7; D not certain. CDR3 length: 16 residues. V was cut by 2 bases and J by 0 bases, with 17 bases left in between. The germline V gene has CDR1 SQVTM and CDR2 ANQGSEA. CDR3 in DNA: TGCAGCGTTGAAAAAGTGAGGCCGCCAAGCTCCTACGAGCAGTACTTC. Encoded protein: CSVEKVRPPSSYEQYF.

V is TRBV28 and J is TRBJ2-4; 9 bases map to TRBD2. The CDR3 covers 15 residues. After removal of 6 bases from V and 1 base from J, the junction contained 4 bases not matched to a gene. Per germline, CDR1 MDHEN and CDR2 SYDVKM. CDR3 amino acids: CASSRGGAAKNIQYF. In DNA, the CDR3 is TGTGCCAGCAGCCGCGGGGGGGCCGCCAAAAACATTCAGTACTTC.

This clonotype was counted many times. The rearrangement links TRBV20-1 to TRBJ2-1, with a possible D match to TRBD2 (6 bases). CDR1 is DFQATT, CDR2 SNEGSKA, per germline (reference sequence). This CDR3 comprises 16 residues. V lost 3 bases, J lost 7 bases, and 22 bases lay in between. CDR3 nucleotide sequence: TGCAGTGCTAGTACGCCGGGGGTGGTCGTAGGTAATGAGCAGTTCTTC. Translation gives CSASTPGVVVGNEQFF.

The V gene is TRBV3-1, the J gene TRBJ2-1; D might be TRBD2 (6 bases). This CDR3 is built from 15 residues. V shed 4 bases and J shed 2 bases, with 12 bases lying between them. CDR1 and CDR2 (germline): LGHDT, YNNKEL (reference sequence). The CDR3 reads CASSPSGSPYNEQFF. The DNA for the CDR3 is TGTGCCAGCAGCCCGAGCGGGTCTCCCTACAATGAGCAGTTCTTC.

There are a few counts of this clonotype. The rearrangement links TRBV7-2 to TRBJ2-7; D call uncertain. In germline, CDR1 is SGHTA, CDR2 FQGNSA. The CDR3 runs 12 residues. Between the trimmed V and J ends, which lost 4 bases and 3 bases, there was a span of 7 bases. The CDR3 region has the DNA TGTGCCAGCAGCTCGGGCCGCTACGAGCAGTACTTC. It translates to CASSSGRYEQYF.

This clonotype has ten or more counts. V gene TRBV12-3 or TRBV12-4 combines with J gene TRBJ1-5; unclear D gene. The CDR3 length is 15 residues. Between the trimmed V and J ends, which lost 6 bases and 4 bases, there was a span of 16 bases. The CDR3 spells CASSSRRDPNQPQHF. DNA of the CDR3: TGTGCCAGCAGCTCTAGACGAGACCCTAATCAGCCCCAGCATTTT.

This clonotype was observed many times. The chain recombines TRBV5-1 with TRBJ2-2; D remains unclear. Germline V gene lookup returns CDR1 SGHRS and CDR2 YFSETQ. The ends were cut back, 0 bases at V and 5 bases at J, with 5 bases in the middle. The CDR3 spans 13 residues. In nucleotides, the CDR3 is TGCGCCAGCAGCTTGGGAGGAACCGGGGAGCTGTTTTTT. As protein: CASSLGGTGELFF.

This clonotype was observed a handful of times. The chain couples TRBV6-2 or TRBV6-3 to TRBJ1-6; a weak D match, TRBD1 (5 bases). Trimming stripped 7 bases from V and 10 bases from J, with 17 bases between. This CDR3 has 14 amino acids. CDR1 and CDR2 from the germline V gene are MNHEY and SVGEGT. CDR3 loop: CASTATQGVSPLHF. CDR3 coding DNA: TGTGCCAGCACCGCTACCCAGGGAGTATCACCCCTCCACTTT.

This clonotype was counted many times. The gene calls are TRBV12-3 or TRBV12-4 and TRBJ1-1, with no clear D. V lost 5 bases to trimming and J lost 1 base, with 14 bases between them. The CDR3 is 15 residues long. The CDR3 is CASSRRTFRNTEAFF. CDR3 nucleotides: TGTGCCAGCAGTCGACGGACGTTTAGGAACACTGAAGCTTTCTTT.

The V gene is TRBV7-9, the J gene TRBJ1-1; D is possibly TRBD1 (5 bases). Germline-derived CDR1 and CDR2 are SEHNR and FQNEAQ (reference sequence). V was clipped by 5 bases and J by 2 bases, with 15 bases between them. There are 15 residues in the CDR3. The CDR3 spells CASSPGIGANTEAFF. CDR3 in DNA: TGTGCCAGCAGCCCAGGGATTGGGGCCAACACTGAAGCTTTCTTT.

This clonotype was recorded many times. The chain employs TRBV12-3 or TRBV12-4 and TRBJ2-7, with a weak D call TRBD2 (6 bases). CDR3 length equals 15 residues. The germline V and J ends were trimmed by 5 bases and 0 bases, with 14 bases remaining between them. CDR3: CASSTWDLSSYEQYF. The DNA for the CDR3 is TGTGCCAGCAGTACTTGGGACTTGAGCTCCTACGAGCAGTACTTC.

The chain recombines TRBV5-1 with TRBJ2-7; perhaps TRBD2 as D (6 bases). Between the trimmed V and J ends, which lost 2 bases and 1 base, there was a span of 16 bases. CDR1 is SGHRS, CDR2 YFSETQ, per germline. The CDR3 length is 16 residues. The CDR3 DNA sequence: TGCGCCAGCAGCTTCTCCTTTAGGCGGGAATCCTACGAGCAGTACTTC. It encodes CASSFSFRRESYEQYF.

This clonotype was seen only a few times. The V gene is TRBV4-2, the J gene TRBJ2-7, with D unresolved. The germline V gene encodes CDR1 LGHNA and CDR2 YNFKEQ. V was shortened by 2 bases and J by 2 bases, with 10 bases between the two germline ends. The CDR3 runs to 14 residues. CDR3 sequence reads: CASSQPTGTYEQYF. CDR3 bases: TGTGCCAGCAGCCAACCGACTGGGACCTACGAGCAGTACTTC.

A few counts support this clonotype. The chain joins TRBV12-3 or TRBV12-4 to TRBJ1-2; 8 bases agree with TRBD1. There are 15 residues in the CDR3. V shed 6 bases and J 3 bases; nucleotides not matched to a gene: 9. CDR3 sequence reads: CASRLRTGPDYGYTF. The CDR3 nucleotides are TGTGCCAGCAGGTTACGGACAGGGCCTGACTATGGCTACACCTTC.

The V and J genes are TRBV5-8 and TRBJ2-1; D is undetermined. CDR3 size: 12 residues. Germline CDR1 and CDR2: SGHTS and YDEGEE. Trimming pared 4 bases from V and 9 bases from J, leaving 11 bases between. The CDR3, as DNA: TGTGCCAGCAGCCCAACTTGGACTGAGCAGTTCTTC. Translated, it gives CASSPTWTEQFF.

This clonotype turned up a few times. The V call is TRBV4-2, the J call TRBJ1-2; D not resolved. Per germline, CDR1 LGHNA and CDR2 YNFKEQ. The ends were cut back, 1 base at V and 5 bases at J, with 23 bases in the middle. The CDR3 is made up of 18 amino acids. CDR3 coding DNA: TGTGCCAGCAGCCAAGTTACCGCCAAGACGCGACTATCTTATGGCTACACCTTC. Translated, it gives CASSQVTAKTRLSYGYTF.

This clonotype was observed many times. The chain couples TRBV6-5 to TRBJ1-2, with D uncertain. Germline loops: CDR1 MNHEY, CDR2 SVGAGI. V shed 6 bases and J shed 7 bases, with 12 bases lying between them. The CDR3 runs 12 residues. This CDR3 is CASRGSAPGYTF. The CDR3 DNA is TGTGCCAGCAGAGGGTCCGCTCCTGGCTACACCTTC.

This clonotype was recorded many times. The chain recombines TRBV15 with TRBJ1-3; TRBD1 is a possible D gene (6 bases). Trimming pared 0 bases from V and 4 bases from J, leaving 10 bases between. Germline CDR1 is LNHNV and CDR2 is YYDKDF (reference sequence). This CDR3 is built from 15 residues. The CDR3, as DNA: TGTGCCACCAGCAGAGAGGGGGCAAGGGGAAACACCATATATTTT. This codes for CATSREGARGNTIYF. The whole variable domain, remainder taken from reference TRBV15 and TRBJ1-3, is DAMVIQNPRYQVTQFGKPVTLSCSQTLNHNVMYWYQQKSSQAPKLLFHYYDKDFNNEADTPDNFQSRRPNTSFCFLDIRSPGLGDTAMYLCATSREGARGNTIYFGEGSWLTVV.